Listed below are T cell receptor beta chains from one sample, sequenced in a study of cytomegalovirus exposure and HLA in healthy donors. Assay: immunoSEQ multiplex PCR; the TCRdb copy retains only in-frame clones and omits some. The profile shows about 150,000 clones, around 81% of them singletons. Sequenced: PBMCs. These receptor sequences come from a woman aged 35 to 49 in good health and CMV-seropositive. Both conserved end residues are part of each CDR3. The D gene is left open where the match is weak. Size tells how often a clone was seen (once, few, many) or the class of an expanded clone, and some rows leave it out.

TRBJ2-7 | TRBV29-1 | TRBD1 | - | TGCAGCGCCCTGACAGGGGGTTACGAGCAGTACTTC | CSALTGGYEQYF
TRBJ2-5 | TRBV18 | - | - | TGTGCCAGCTCACCACCGGGAGGATTGCTAGCCCCTGCGTCCAAAGAGACCCAGTACTTC | CASSPPGGLLAPASKETQYF
TRBJ1-4 | TRBV28 | - | - | TGTGCCAGCAGTCCCCTAAGTGAAAAACTGTTTTTT | CASSPLSEKLFF
TRBJ1-1 | TRBV4-2 | - | few | TGTGCCAGCAGCCAAGAGACACCGAACACTGAAGCTTTCTTT | CASSQETPNTEAFF
TRBJ2-3 | TRBV9 | TRBD2 | once | TGTGCCAGCAGCGTATCTAGCGGGAGACCCCCCGGGAGGGTGGATACGCAGTATTTT | CASSVSSGRPPGRVDTQYF
TRBJ1-5 | TRBV9 | - | - | TGTGCCAGCAGCACCTCCTCGGGGAATGGGCCCCAGCATTTT | CASSTSSGNGPQHF
TRBJ1-2 | TRBV27 | TRBD1 | - | TGTGCCAGCAGTCCTCTTGGGACAGGGGCGAACTATGGCTACACCTTC | CASSPLGTGANYGYTF
TRBJ1-2 | TRBV2 | - | - | TGTGCCAGCAGTGGTACCGAACAGAACTATGGCTACACCTTC | CASSGTEQNYGYTF
TRBJ1-1 | TRBV5-1 | - | few | TGCGCCAGCAGCTTGGGAGGGCTACTTAACACTGAAGCTTTCTTT | CASSLGGLLNTEAFF
TRBJ1-1 | TRBV11-3 | - | - | TGTGCCAGCAGCTCCCCAGGTATGAACACTGAAGCTTTCTTT | CASSSPGMNTEAFF
TRBJ2-7 | TRBV11-2 | - | - | TGTGCCAGCAGCTTAGAGAGCAGGGGCTACGAGCAGTACTTC | CASSLESRGYEQYF
TRBJ2-7 | TRBV7-9 | - | - | TGTGCCAGCAGTCCCGGGACTCACACCTACGAGCAGTACTTC | CASSPGTHTYEQYF
TRBJ2-3 | TRBV7-7 | TRBD2 | - | TGTGCTAGCAGCTTAGAAACTACGACTAGCGGGTGCACAGATACGCAGTATTTT | CASSLETTTSGCTDTQYF
TRBJ1-1 | TRBV6-5 | TRBD1 | - | TGTGCCAGCAGTACAGACAGGGGAAGCACTGAAGCTTTCTTT | CASSTDRGSTEAFF
TRBJ2-7 | TRBV5-1 | - | - | TGCGCCAGCAGCTTGAGCGGACCCTCCTACGAGCAGTACTTC | CASSLSGPSYEQYF
TRBJ1-2 | TRBV27 | TRBD1 | - | TGTGCCAGCAGCTCACCGACCCAGGGGGTCTATGGCTACACCTTC | CASSSPTQGVYGYTF
TRBJ2-7 | TRBV19 | TRBD1 | - | TGTGCCAGCCGGGACAGGGGGGCCTACGAGCAGTACTTC | CASRDRGAYEQYF
TRBJ2-7 | TRBV9 | TRBD1 | - | TGTGCCAGCAGCGTAGAATCTAACAGGGGGGTCGAGCAGTACTTC | CASSVESNRGVEQYF
TRBJ2-7 | TRBV27 | - | - | TGTGCCAGCAGTATCGCAGGGGCCACCCACGAGCAGTACTTC | CASSIAGATHEQYF
TRBJ1-3 | TRBV15 | - | - | TGTGCCACCAGGCAGAGGACCCAAGGGACACGTACCTCTGGAAACACCATATATTTT | CATRQRTQGTRTSGNTIYF
TRBJ1-2 | TRBV11-3 | - | once | TGTGCCAGCAGCTTAGGTCCAGGATGGGCTAACTATGGCTACACCTTC | CASSLGPGWANYGYTF
TRBJ2-7 | TRBV5-1 | - | few | TGCGCCAGCAGCTTGGTAGCCGGGGACTCCGCCTACGAGCAGTACTTC | CASSLVAGDSAYEQYF
TRBJ1-1 | TRBV11-3 | - | - | TGTGCCAGCAGCTTAGGTAGTGAACGGGGTGAAGCTTTCTTT | CASSLGSERGEAFF
TRBJ2-7 | TRBV18 | - | - | TGTGCCAGCTCACCATCAGCCAGGGCGGCCTACGAGCAGTACTTC | CASSPSARAAYEQYF
TRBJ1-4 | TRBV19 | TRBD1 | - | TGTGCCAGTAGTATTTCGGCAGGGGGCGGTGAAAAACTGTTTTTT | CASSISAGGGEKLFF
TRBJ2-7 | TRBV6-5 | - | - | TGTGCCAGCAGTTACTCGTCAGGCAACTCCTACGAGCAGTACTTC | CASSYSSGNSYEQYF
TRBJ2-7 | TRBV19 | TRBD1 | - | TGTGCCAGTAGTATTGGACAGGGTCCCCTCGAGCAGTACTTC | CASSIGQGPLEQYF
TRBJ2-2 | TRBV27 | TRBD2 | - | TGTGCCAGCAGTACGCCCCGACTAGCGGGAGGGCCGAACACCGGGGAGCTGTTTTTT | CASSTPRLAGGPNTGELFF
TRBJ2-2 | TRBV4-1 | - | - | TGCGCCAGCAGCCATAGCGATAGAGAGACCGGGGAGCTGTTTTTT | CASSHSDRETGELFF
TRBJ2-3 | TRBV6-1 | - | - | TGTGCCAGCAGATCGACAGCACATACGCAGTATTTT | CASRSTAHTQYF
TRBJ2-1 | TRBV7-8 | - | - | TGTGCCAGCAGGCCTGCAGTAACATACAATGAGCAGTTCTTC | CASRPAVTYNEQFF
TRBJ2-5 | TRBV5-1 | TRBD1 | - | TGCGCCAGCAGCTTGGGGACAGGGACCCAAGAGACCCAGTACTTC | CASSLGTGTQETQYF
TRBJ1-5 | TRBV6-5 | - | once | TGTGCCAGCAGTTCAGGACGGGCTAGCAGTCAGCCCCAGCATTTT | CASSSGRASSQPQHF
TRBJ2-2 | TRBV9 | TRBD1 | - | TGTGCCAGCAGCCGGACAGGAGGACCCGGGGAGCTGTTTTTT | CASSRTGGPGELFF
TRBJ1-3 | TRBV5-6 | TRBD1 | - | TGTGCCAGCAGCTTGAGGTACAGGGGAACTGGAAACACCATATATTTT | CASSLRYRGTGNTIYF
TRBJ2-1 | TRBV28 | - | - | TGTGCCAGCAGTTTAGCTGGGAGCTCCTACAATGAGCAGTTCTTC | CASSLAGSSYNEQFF
TRBJ2-2 | TRBV5-4 | TRBD2 | - | TGTGCCAGCAGCCCCCGGCGATCTAGCGGGAGCGGCACCGGGGAGCTGTTTTTT | CASSPRRSSGSGTGELFF
TRBJ2-1 | TRBV28 | - | - | TGTGCGGGCAGCGGAAGGAACTACAATGAGCAGTTCTTC | CAGSGRNYNEQFF
TRBJ2-3 | TRBV5-1 | - | - | TGCGCCAGCAGCTTGGTAGCGGACAGCACAGATACGCAGTATTTT | CASSLVADSTDTQYF
TRBJ2-6 | TRBV5-1 | TRBD1 | - | TGCGCCAGCAGCTGGGGACAGGGGTTTACTGGGGCCAACGTCCTGACTTTC | CASSWGQGFTGANVLTF
TRBJ1-2 | TRBV6-6 | - | - | TGTGCCAGCAGCCCAGCGGATTATGGCTACACCTTC | CASSPADYGYTF
TRBJ1-3 | TRBV7-3 | - | - | TGTGCCAGCCAACTTAACCTAGGCTCTGGAAACACCATATATTTT | CASQLNLGSGNTIYF
TRBJ1-5 | TRBV28 | - | - | TGTGCCACCAGGTATCGTACGGCGGGGCGTGATCAGCCCCAGCATTTT | CATRYRTAGRDQPQHF
TRBJ2-3 | TRBV18 | - | - | TGTGCCAGCTCTCCGGCGGGACGCACAGATACGCAGTATTTT | CASSPAGRTDTQYF
TRBJ2-1 | TRBV9 | TRBD2 | - | TGTGCCAGCAGCCCTCCTAGCGGGGGCTTCCACTCCTACAATGAGCAGTTCTTC | CASSPPSGGFHSYNEQFF